This passage covers 2 T cell receptor beta chains from one sample sequenced in a study of cytomegalovirus exposure and HLA in healthy donors. With 60 Vbeta and 13 Jbeta primers, the PCR was carried out. Only in-frame clones appear in the TCRdb table, and some are missing; sequencing was by immunoSEQ multiplex PCR. The sample records 150,000 to 200,000 clones, roughly 78% being singletons. Sequenced: PBMCs. All receptors derive from a woman between 35 and 50 years old in good health and CMV-seronegative.

This clone was picked up a small number of times. The chain has TRBV5-1 and TRBJ2-5; 9 bases align to TRBD2. The CDR3 consists of 15 residues. CDR1 and CDR2 from the germline V gene are SGHRS and YFSETQ. V dropped 2 bases and J dropped 4; count of bases not matched to a gene: 6. The CDR3: CASSFGGSGGETQYF. The CDR3 nucleotides are TGCGCCAGCAGCTTCGGTGGTAGCGGGGGAGAGACCCAGTACTTC.

This clone has more than one count but fewer than ten. The V and J genes are TRBV5-4 and TRBJ2-1; D not resolved. Germline-derived CDR1 and CDR2 are SGHNT and YYREEE (reference sequence). Trimming shortened V by 4 bases and J by 8 bases, and 16 bases separated the two germline ends. This CDR3 is 14 amino acids long. The CDR3 loop is CASSTRFQAHEQFF. CDR3 DNA: TGTGCCAGCAGCACCCGGTTCCAGGCGCATGAGCAGTTCTTC.